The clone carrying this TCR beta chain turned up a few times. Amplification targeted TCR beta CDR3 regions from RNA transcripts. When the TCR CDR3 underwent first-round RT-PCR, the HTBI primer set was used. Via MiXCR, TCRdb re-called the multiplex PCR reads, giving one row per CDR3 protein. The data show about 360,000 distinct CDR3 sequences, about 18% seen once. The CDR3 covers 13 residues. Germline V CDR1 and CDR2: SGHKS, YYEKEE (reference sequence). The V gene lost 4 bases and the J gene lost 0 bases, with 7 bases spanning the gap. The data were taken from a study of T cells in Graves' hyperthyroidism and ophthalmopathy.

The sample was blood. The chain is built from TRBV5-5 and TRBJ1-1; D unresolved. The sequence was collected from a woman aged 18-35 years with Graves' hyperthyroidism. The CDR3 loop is CASSTSMNTEAFF. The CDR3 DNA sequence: TGTGCCAGCAGCACTTCCATGAACACTGAAGCTTTCTTT.